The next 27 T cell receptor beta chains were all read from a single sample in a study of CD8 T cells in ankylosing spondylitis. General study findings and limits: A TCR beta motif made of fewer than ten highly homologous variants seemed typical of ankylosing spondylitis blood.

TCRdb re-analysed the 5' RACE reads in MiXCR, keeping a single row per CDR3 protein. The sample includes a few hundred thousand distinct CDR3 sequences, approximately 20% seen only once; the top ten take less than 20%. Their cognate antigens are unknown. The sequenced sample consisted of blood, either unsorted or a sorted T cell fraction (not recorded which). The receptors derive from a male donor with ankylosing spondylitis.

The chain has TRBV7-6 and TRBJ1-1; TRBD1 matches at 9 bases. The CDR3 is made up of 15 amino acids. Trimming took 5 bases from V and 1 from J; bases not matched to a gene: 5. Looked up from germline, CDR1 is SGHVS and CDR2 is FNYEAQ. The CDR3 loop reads CASSGRQGENTEAFF. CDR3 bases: TGTGCCAGCAGCGGGAGACAGGGGGAGAACACTGAAGCTTTCTTT. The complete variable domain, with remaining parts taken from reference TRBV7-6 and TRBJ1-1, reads GAGVSQSPRYKVTKRGQDVALRCDPISGHVSLYWYRQALGQGPEFLTYFNYEAQQDKSGLPNDRFSAERPEGSISTLTIQRTEQRDSAMYRCASSGRQGENTEAFFGQGTRLTVV.

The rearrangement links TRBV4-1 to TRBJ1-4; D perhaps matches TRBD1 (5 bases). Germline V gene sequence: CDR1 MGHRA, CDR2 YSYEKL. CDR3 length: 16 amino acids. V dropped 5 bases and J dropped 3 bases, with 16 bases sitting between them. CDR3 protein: CASSSQKGQANEKLFF. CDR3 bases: TGCGCCAGCAGCTCCCAGAAGGGGCAGGCTAATGAAAAACTGTTTTTT.

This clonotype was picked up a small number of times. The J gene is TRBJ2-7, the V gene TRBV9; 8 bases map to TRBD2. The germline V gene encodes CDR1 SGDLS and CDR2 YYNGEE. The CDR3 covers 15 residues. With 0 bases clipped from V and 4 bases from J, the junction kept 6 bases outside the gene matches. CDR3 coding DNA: TGTGCCAGCAGCGTAGGTGCGGGAGGTGGTTACGAGCAGTACTTC. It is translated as CASSVGAGGGYEQYF.

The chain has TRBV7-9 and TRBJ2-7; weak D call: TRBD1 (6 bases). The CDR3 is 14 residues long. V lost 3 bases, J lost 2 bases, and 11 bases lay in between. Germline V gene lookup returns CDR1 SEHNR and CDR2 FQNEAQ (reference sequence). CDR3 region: CASSFGRDTYEQYF. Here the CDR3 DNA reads TGTGCCAGCAGCTTTGGACGGGACACCTACGAGCAGTACTTC.

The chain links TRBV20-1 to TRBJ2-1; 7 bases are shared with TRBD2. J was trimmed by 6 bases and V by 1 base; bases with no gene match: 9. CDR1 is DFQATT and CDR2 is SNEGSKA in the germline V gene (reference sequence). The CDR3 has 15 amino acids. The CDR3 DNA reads TGCAGTGCTAGAGTATTGGCGGGAGTGCTCAATGAGCAGTTCTTC. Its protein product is CSARVLAGVLNEQFF.

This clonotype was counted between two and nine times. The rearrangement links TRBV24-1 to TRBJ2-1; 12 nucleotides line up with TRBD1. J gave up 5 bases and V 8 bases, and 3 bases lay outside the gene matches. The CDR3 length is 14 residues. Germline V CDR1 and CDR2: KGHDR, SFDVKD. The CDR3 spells CATTGQGAHNEQFF. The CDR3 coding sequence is TGTGCCACCACGGGACAGGGGGCCCACAATGAGCAGTTCTTC.

CDR3 bases: TGTGCCAGCAGCCCGAGGCTAGCGGGAACCGGGGAGCTGTTTTTT. Translation gives CASSPRLAGTGELFF. The rearrangement links TRBV7-2 to TRBJ2-2; 9 bases agree with TRBD2. J gave up 5 bases and V 5 bases, and 6 bases lay outside the gene matches. Germline assignment: CDR1 SGHTA and CDR2 FQGNSA. The CDR3 covers 15 residues. The variable domain in full, with the rest retrieved from reference TRBV7-2 and TRBJ2-2, is GAGVSQSPSNKVTEKGKDVELRCDPISGHTALYWYRQSLGQGLEFLIYFQGNSAPDKSGLPSDRFSAERTGGSVSTLTIQRTQQEDSAVYLCASSPRLAGTGELFFGEGSRLTVL.

The CDR3 coding sequence is TGTGCCAGTAGTCTTCGGATGGCACCTCTCTCTGGAAACACCATATATTTT. Its protein product is CASSLRMAPLSGNTIYF. This chain connects TRBV19 to TRBJ1-3, with no clear D. The germline V gene encodes CDR1 LNHDA and CDR2 SQIVND (reference sequence). The CDR3 loop spans 17 amino acids. The V end lost 5 bases, the J end lost 0 bases, and 17 bases lay between the germline ends.

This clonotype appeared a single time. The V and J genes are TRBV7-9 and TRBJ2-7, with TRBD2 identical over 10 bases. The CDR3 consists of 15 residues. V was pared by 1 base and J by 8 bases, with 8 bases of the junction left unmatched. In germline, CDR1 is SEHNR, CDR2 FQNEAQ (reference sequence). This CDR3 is CASSLELAGYPKQYF. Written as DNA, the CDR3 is TGTGCCAGCAGCTTAGAACTAGCGGGATATCCCAAGCAGTACTTC.

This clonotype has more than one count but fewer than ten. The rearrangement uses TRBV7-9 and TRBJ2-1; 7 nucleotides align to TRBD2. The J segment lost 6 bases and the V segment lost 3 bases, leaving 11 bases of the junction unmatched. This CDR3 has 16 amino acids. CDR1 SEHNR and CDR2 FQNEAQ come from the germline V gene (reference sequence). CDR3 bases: TGTGCCAGCAGCTTCTCCCTGGCGGGAGATCTCAATGAGCAGTTCTTC. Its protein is CASSFSLAGDLNEQFF.

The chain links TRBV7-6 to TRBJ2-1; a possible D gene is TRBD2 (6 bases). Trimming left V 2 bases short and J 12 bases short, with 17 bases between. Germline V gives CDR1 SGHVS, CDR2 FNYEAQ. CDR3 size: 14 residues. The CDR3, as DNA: TGTGCCAGCAGCTTAAACTCTCCACCGGAGGGGCAGTTCTTC. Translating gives CASSLNSPPEGQFF.

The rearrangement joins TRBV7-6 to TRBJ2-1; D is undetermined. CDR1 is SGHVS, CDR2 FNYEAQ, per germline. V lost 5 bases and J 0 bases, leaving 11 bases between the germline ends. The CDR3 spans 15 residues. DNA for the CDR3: TGTGCCAGCAGCGTAGGTGACCCCTCCTACAATGAGCAGTTCTTC. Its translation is CASSVGDPSYNEQFF.

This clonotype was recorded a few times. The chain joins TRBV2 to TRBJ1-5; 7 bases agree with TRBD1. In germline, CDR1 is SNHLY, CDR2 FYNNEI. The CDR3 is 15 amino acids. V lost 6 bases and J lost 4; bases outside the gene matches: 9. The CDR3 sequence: CASSAGGTVNQPQHF. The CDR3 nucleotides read TGTGCCAGCAGCGCAGGGGGAACAGTGAATCAGCCCCAGCATTTT.

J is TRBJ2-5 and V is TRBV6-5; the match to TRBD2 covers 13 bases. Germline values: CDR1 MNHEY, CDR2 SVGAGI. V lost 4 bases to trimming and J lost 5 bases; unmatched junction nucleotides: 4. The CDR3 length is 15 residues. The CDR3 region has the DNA TGTGCCAGCAGTTGGACTAGCGGGAGCTGGGAGACCCAGTACTTC. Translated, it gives CASSWTSGSWETQYF.

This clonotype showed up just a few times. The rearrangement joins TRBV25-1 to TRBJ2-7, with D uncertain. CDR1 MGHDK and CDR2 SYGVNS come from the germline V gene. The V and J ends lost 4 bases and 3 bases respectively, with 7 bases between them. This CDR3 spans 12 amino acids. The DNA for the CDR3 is TGTGCCAGCAGTGGACACCTCTACGAGCAGTACTTC. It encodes CASSGHLYEQYF.

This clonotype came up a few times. CDR3 sequence: CASSIGQNQPQHF. CDR3 in DNA: TGTGCCAGCTCTATCGGACAGAATCAGCCCCAGCATTTT. This sequence joins TRBV19 and TRBJ1-5; possible D gene TRBD1, 6 bases. From germline, CDR1 is LNHDA and CDR2 SQIVND (reference sequence). V was cut by 9 bases and J by 4 bases, with 13 bases left in between. This CDR3 has 13 amino acids.

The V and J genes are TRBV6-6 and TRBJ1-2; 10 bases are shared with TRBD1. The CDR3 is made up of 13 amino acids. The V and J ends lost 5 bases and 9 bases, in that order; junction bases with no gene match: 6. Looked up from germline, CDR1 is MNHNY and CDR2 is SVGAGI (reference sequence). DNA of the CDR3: TGTGCCAGCAGTCTCGGGACAGGGGTTCGCTACACCTTC. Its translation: CASSLGTGVRYTF.

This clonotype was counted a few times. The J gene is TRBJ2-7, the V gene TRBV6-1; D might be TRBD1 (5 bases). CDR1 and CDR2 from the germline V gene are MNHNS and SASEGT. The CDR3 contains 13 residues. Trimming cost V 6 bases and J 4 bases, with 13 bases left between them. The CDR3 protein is CASSTQGEYEQYF. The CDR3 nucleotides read TGTGCCAGCAGCACGCAGGGCGAATACGAGCAGTACTTC.

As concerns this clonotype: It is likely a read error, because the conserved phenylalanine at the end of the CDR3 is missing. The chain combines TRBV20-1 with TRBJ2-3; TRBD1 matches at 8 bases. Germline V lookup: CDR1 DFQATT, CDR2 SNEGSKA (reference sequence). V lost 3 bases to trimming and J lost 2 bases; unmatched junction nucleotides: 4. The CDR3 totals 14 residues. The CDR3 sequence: CSASRQGHTDTQYS. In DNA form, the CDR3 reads TGCAGTGCTAGTAGACAGGGGCACACAGATACGCAGTATTCT.

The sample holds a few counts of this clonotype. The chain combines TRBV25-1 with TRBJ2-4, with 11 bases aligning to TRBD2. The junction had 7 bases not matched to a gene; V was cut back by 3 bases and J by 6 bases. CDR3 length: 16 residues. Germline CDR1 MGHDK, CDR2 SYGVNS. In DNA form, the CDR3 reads TGTGCCAGCAGTGATGGTCCTAGCGGGAGGATAAACATTCAGTACTTC. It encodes CASSDGPSGRINIQYF.

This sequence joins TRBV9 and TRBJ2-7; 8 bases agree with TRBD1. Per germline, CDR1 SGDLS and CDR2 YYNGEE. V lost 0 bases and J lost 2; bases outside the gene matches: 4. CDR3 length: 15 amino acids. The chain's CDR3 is CASSVGTGGPYEQYF. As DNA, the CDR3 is TGTGCCAGCAGCGTAGGCACAGGGGGTCCCTACGAGCAGTACTTC. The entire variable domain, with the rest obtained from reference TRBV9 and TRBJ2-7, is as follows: DSGVTQTPKHLITATGQRVTLRCSPRSGDLSVYWYQQSLDQGLQFLIQYYNGEERAKGNILERFSAQQFPDLHSELNLSSLELGDSALYFCASSVGTGGPYEQYFGPGTRLTVT.

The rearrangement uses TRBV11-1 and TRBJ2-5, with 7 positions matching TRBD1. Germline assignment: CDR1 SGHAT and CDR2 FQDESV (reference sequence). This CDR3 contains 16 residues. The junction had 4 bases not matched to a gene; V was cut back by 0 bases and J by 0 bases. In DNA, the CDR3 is TGTGCCAGCAGCTTAGCCCTAGGACAGGACCAAGAGACCCAGTACTTC. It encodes CASSLALGQDQETQYF.

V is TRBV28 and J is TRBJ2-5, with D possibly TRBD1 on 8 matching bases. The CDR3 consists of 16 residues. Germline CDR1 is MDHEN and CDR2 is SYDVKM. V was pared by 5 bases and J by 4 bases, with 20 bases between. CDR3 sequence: CASSRSAYRGGETQYF. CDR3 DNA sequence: TGTGCCAGCAGTCGAAGTGCGTACAGGGGGGGAGAGACCCAGTACTTC. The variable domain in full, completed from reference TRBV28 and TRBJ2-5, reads DVKVTQSSRYLVKRTGEKVFLECVQDMDHENMFWYRQDPGLGLRLIYFSYDVKMKEKGDIPEGYSVSREKKERFSLILESASTNQTSMYLCASSRSAYRGGETQYFGPGTRLLVL.

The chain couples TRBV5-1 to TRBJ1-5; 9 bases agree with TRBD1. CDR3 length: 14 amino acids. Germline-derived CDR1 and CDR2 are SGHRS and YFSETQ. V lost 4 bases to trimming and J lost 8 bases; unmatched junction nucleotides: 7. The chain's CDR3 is CASSIGTGIEPQHF. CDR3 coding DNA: TGCGCCAGCAGCATAGGGACAGGGATTGAGCCCCAGCATTTT.

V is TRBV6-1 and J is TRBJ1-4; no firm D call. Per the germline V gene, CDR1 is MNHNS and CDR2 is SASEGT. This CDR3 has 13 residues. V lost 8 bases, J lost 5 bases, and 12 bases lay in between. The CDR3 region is CASGRTLNEKLFF. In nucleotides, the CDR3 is TGTGCCAGCGGGAGGACTCTAAATGAAAAACTGTTTTTT.

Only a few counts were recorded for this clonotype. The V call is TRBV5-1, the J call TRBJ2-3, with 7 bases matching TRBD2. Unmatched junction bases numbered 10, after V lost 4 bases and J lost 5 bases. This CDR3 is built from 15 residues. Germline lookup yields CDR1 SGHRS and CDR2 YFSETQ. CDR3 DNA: TGCGCCAGCAGCCCGGGGGGATTTGAGGGAGATACGCAGTATTTT. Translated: CASSPGGFEGDTQYF.

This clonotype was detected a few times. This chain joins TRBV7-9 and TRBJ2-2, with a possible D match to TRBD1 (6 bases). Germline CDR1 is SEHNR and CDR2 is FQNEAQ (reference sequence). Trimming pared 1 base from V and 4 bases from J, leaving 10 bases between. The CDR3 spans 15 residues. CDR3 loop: CASSLVRGFTGELFF. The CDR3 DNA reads TGTGCCAGCAGCTTAGTGAGGGGGTTCACCGGGGAGCTGTTTTTT.